The T cell receptor (beta chain) under discussion was sequenced for a study of blood T cell repertoires in COVID-19. This CDR3 is 16 amino acids long. Germline V gives CDR1 LNHDA, CDR2 SQIVND (reference sequence). V was cut by 4 bases and J by 8 bases, with 21 bases left in between. Original methodology: Scientists estimated how many nucleated cells there were by amplifying reference gene primers. Clones were sequenced by immunoSEQ multiplex PCR, and TCRdb holds only the in-frame ones, with some missing. That table supplies the V and J calls and clone size; D and trimming were determined from the DNA. The sample lists about 220,000 clones, around 90% seen once, with approximately 15% in the top ten. Clinical history as reported by participants underpinned cohort assignment.

This clonotype originated in a woman in her 50s with acute COVID-19. Material for sequencing was PBMCs or T cells enriched from blood (not recorded which). The chain joins TRBV19 to TRBJ2-1, with a tentative D call TRBD2 (6 bases). CDR3 sequence reads: CASSTAGTLPLYEQFF. The CDR3 DNA reads as TGTGCCAGTAGTACCGCCGGGACTCTCCCTTTGTATGAGCAGTTCTTC.